This paragraph reports one TCR beta chain. Its antigen is not identified. J gave up 6 bases and V 6 bases, and 8 bases lay outside the gene matches. This CDR3 has 14 residues. The germline CDR1 and CDR2 sequences are MDHEN and SYDVKM. The sample originates from a study of cytomegalovirus exposure and HLA in healthy donors. Study-wide results and caveats: TCR beta sequences reportedly predicted most subjects' HLA-A and HLA-B alleles accurately.

The primer mix had 60 Vbeta and 13 Jbeta primers. Sequencing used immunoSEQ multiplex PCR; TCRdb keeps in-frame clones, though not all of them. Of over 120,000 clones listed, approximately 80% were seen once; the top ten hold 2% to 3%. The specimen sequenced was PBMCs. The chain carries TRBV28 and TRBJ1-2; 9 nucleotides align to TRBD1. This clonotype was sampled from a man aged 50-60 years in good health and CMV-seronegative. CDR3 protein: CASRKGDRANGYTF. The CDR3 bases are TGTGCCAGCAGGAAAGGGGACAGGGCCAATGGCTACACCTTC.